This passage covers 17 T cell receptor beta chains from one sample sequenced in a study of neoadjuvant anti-PD-1 for oral cavity cancer. The repertoire was sequenced with immunoSEQ multiplex PCR; TCRdb's copy has only in-frame clones and lacks some. The repertoire includes 11,000 to 15,000 clones, roughly 68% of them detected once, and 2.9% sits in the top ten. Sequencing used PBMCs, obtained before nivolumab (anti-PD-1) treatment. Source of these receptors: a person aged 35-79 years with oral cavity squamous cell carcinoma.

The CDR3 is CASSLPGLYEQYF. CDR3 bases: TGTGCCAGCAGCCTCCCAGGGCTCTACGAGCAGTACTTC. This sequence joins TRBV7-9 and TRBJ2-7; D is perhaps TRBD1 (5 bases). The CDR3 has 13 residues. Trimming removed 5 bases from V and 3 bases from J, with 11 bases in between. Looked up from germline, CDR1 is SEHNR and CDR2 is FQNEAQ (reference sequence).

This clone occurred a few times. The rearrangement links TRBV6-5 to TRBJ1-1; TRBD1 might be the D (5 bases). CDR1 is MNHEY and CDR2 is SVGAGI in the germline V gene. Trimming cost V 6 bases and J 1 base, with 15 bases left between them. The CDR3 spans 15 residues. The CDR3 loop is CASRRTGTGNTEAFF. The CDR3 DNA follows: TGTGCCAGCAGACGAACTGGGACGGGGAACACTGAAGCTTTCTTT.

This clone was picked up a small number of times. J is TRBJ1-1 and V is TRBV2; TRBD1 is a possible D gene (6 bases). Trimming left V 8 bases short and J 1 base short, with 14 bases between. The length of the CDR3 is 14 residues. The V gene's germline CDR1 is SNHLY and CDR2 FYNNEI. DNA of the CDR3: TGTGCCAGCGGGGTCCGACAGGAGAACACTGAAGCTTTCTTT. The encoded protein is CASGVRQENTEAFF.

The genes are TRBV2 and TRBJ1-2, with D unclear. CDR1 SNHLY and CDR2 FYNNEI come from the germline V gene. Between the trimmed V and J ends, which lost 2 bases and 7 bases, there was a span of 14 bases. The length of the CDR3 is 14 residues. CDR3 bases: TGTGCCAGCAGTGAATCGGGATCAGAGCGTGGCTACACCTTC. It codes for CASSESGSERGYTF.

The rearrangement links TRBV28 to TRBJ2-7; 8 nucleotides align to TRBD2. CDR1 is MDHEN, CDR2 SYDVKM, per germline. The V segment lost 6 bases and the J segment 3 bases; nucleotides outside the gene matches: 10. The CDR3 length is 15 residues. Written as DNA, the CDR3 is TGTGCCAGCAGAGAAACCGGGACTAGGTACTACGAGCAGTACTTC. Translated: CASRETGTRYYEQYF. The full variable domain, in which reference TRBV28 and TRBJ2-7 provide the parts outside the CDR3, is DVKVTQSSRYLVKRTGEKVFLECVQDMDHENMFWYRQDPGLGLRLIYFSYDVKMKEKGDIPEGYSVSREKKERFSLILESASTNQTSMYLCASRETGTRYYEQYFGPGTRLTVT.

The chain has TRBV6-1 and TRBJ2-1; TRBD1 matches at 9 bases. This CDR3 contains 15 residues. The V and J ends lost 6 bases and 3 bases, in that order; junction bases with no gene match: 6. CDR1 is MNHNS and CDR2 is SASEGT in the germline V gene. The DNA for the CDR3 is TGTGCCAGCAGCCGCGGGACAGGGTTCTACAATGAGCAGTTCTTC. Protein sequence: CASSRGTGFYNEQFF.

This clone was counted between two and nine times. V is TRBV30 and J is TRBJ1-1, with D perhaps TRBD1 (6 bases). The ends were cut back, 4 bases at V and 5 bases at J, with 17 bases in the middle. The CDR3 length is 14 residues. In germline, CDR1 is GTSNPN, CDR2 SVGIG (reference sequence). The CDR3 is CAWTQYRVRTEAFF. CDR3 DNA sequence: TGTGCCTGGACCCAATACAGGGTCAGAACTGAAGCTTTCTTT.

The rearrangement joins TRBV7-2 to TRBJ2-5; D possibly corresponds to TRBD2 (6 bases). This CDR3 is built from 16 residues. Germline loops: CDR1 SGHTA, CDR2 FQGNSA. The V and J ends lost 1 base and 0 bases respectively, with 12 bases between them. The DNA of the CDR3 is TGTGCCAGCAGCTTAGTCCCAGCGGGTTACCAAGAGACCCAGTACTTC. Protein product: CASSLVPAGYQETQYF.

V is TRBV27 and J is TRBJ2-7; TRBD2 aligns across 8 bases. The CDR3 length is 15 residues. Germline CDR1 MNHEY, CDR2 SMNVEV (reference sequence). V gave up 5 bases and J gave up 0 bases; unmatched junction bases: 6. CDR3 DNA: TGTGCCAGCAGTCCCTTAGCGGGAAGCTCCTACGAGCAGTACTTC. Its translation: CASSPLAGSSYEQYF.

J is TRBJ2-1 and V is TRBV7-9, with a weak D call TRBD2 (6 bases). Germline assignment: CDR1 SEHNR and CDR2 FQNEAQ (reference sequence). CDR3 length: 16 residues. The V and J ends lost 3 bases and 0 bases respectively, with 12 bases between them. CDR3 sequence: CASSFAQRVSYNEQFF. Here the CDR3 DNA reads TGTGCCAGCAGCTTTGCCCAGCGGGTCTCCTACAATGAGCAGTTCTTC.

The chain combines TRBV30 with TRBJ1-6; TRBD1 is a possible D gene (6 bases). The CDR3 loop spans 17 amino acids. V was cut by 2 bases and J by 11 bases, with 25 bases left in between. In germline, CDR1 is GTSNPN, CDR2 SVGIG (reference sequence). The CDR3 nucleotides are TGTGCCTGGAGTACAACGCTTGACCCCAGGGGTAGCGCACCCCTCCACTTT. Translation: CAWSTTLDPRGSAPLHF.

This clone has just a few counts. The V call is TRBV2, the J call TRBJ2-1; 9 bases match TRBD2. Germline-derived CDR1 and CDR2 are SNHLY and FYNNEI. The CDR3 has 16 residues. Losses at the gene ends were 8 bases for V and 3 bases for J; bases not matched to a gene: 11. The CDR3 nucleotides are TGTGCCAGCCGACCCCTAGCGGGAACATACTACAATGAGCAGTTCTTC. Amino acids: CASRPLAGTYYNEQFF.

The chain carries TRBV14 and TRBJ1-1; D uncertain. This CDR3 is built from 14 residues. Germline CDR1 SGHDN, CDR2 FVKESK. V was cut by 4 bases and J by 4 bases, with 13 bases left in between. CDR3 sequence reads: CASSRTAGSTEAFF. The CDR3, as DNA: TGTGCCAGCAGCCGAACGGCGGGGAGCACTGAAGCTTTCTTT.

The chain recombines TRBV6-1 with TRBJ2-5; D might be TRBD1 (5 bases). Trimming took off 4 bases at V and 3 bases at J, with 9 bases between the two ends. The CDR3 is made up of 13 amino acids. Germline V gene lookup returns CDR1 MNHNS and CDR2 SASEGT. The CDR3 sequence: CASSVKGKETQYF. The CDR3 bases are TGTGCCAGCAGTGTTAAGGGGAAAGAGACCCAGTACTTC.

The chain carries TRBV10-2 and TRBJ1-5; no firm D call. The CDR3 totals 13 residues. CDR1 and CDR2 from the germline V gene are WSHSY and SAAADI. Trimming took off 3 bases at V and 5 bases at J, with 8 bases between the two ends. The CDR3 nucleotides read TGCGCCAGCAGTGATTCCGTCTATCAGCCCCAGCATTTT. Protein sequence: CASSDSVYQPQHF.

CDR3 residues: CASSSVVLAGDTQYF. The CDR3 DNA reads as TGTGCCAGCAGTTCCGTCGTCCTGGCCGGGGATACGCAGTATTTT. The chain uses TRBV27 and TRBJ2-3; no clear D gene. The CDR3 runs 15 residues. Trimming removed 4 bases from V and 6 bases from J, with 17 bases in between. Germline CDR1 MNHEY, CDR2 SMNVEV (reference sequence).

CDR3 amino acids: CASSLRQASNYGYTF. The DNA for the CDR3 is TGCGCCAGCAGCTTGAGACAAGCCTCTAACTATGGCTACACCTTC. The rearrangement joins TRBV5-1 to TRBJ1-2; D uncertain. The CDR3 length is 15 residues. Between the trimmed V and J ends, which lost 1 base and 0 bases, there was a span of 10 bases. The germline V gene has CDR1 SGHRS and CDR2 YFSETQ.